The 2 T cell receptor beta chains presented below share a single source sample, sequenced in a study of cytomegalovirus exposure and HLA in healthy donors. PCR involved 60 Vbeta and 13 Jbeta primers. TCRdb keeps only in-frame clones here, not all; method: immunoSEQ multiplex PCR. This repertoire shows 150,000 to 200,000 clones, 77% found once; its top ten account for about 1.5%. Sequenced input: PBMCs. The source of these receptors is a man aged 18 to 30 in good health and CMV-seronegative.

This chain joins TRBV25-1 and TRBJ1-4; D perhaps matches TRBD1 (6 bases). The CDR3 is 14 amino acids. Germline assignment: CDR1 MGHDK and CDR2 SYGVNS. V was clipped by 6 bases and J by 7 bases, with 15 bases between them. CDR3 sequence: CASRRTEGSEKLFF. The CDR3 coding sequence is TGTGCCAGCAGAAGGACAGAGGGGAGTGAAAAACTGTTTTTT.

V usage is TRBV7-3 and J usage is TRBJ2-5; TRBD2 agrees at 9 bases. V lost 3 bases, J lost 0 bases, and 8 bases stayed unmatched. CDR1 and CDR2 (germline): SGHTA, FQGTGA. CDR3 length: 17 amino acids. In DNA form, the CDR3 reads TGTGCCAGCAGCTTGGGTAGCGGGGGCAGTTACCAAGAGACCCAGTACTTC. Protein sequence: CASSLGSGGSYQETQYF.